This TCR beta chain stems from a study of cytomegalovirus exposure and HLA in healthy donors. The protocol was immunoSEQ multiplex PCR, while the TCRdb copy is restricted to in-frame clones and leaves out a portion. The repertoire holds 120,000 to 150,000 clones, roughly 91% seen once, with about 3% in the top ten. Remarks on this clone: What it binds is unknown.

With V trimmed by 6 bases and J by 7 bases, 7 bases remained unmatched. CDR3 length: 14 amino acids. Germline V gives CDR1 LNHDA, CDR2 SQIVND (reference sequence). Whole-study findings and limits: The study flagged roughly 150 TCR beta chains as cytomegalovirus-associated. Subsequent analysis of the 120 or so validation repertoires found a tendency for first-cohort TCR clusters to co-occur.

This sequence joins TRBV19 and TRBJ1-4; 8 bases fit TRBD1. The origin of this receptor is a woman younger than 35 in good health and CMV-seropositive. Sequencing used PBMCs. The CDR3 is CASSQDRVVEKLFF. The CDR3 DNA is TGTGCCAGTAGCCAGGACAGGGTAGTTGAAAAACTGTTTTTT.